This T cell receptor beta chain was sequenced in a study of blood T cell repertoires in COVID-19. Study details: Both acute and convalescent COVID-19 samples were obtained from the United States, Italy and Spain.

In the original analysis: Reference gene primers were amplified, and this amplification served to estimate nucleated cell counts. Produced via immunoSEQ multiplex PCR; TCRdb's table is partial and in-frame only. V and J calls and clone size are given by that table; D and trimming were obtained from the DNA. The data contain about 180,000 clones, 87% of them singletons. CDR1 and CDR2 from the germline V gene are SGHRS and YFSETQ. The V gene end was trimmed by 1 base and the J gene end by 0 bases; junction bases not matched to a gene: 21. CDR3 length: 22 residues. The origin of this receptor is a man aged 40-49 years with active or convalescent COVID-19. The specimen sequenced was peripheral blood. This sequence joins TRBV5-1 and TRBJ2-2, with 7 bases aligning to TRBD2. The CDR3 DNA follows: TGCGCCAGCAGCTTGCTTCCGCCAGGGATGAGACTAGCAGTAGCGAACACCGGGGAGCTGTTTTTT. It encodes CASSLLPPGMRLAVANTGELFF.